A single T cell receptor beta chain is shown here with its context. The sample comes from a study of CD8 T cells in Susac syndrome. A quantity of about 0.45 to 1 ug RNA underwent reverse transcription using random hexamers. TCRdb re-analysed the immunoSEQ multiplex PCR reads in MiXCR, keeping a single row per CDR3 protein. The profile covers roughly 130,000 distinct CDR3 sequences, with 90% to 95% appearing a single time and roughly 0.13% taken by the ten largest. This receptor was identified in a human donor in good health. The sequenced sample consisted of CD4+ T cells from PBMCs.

CDR3 coding DNA: TGCGCCAGCAGCCAATACCGGGACAGGGGGCCATACGAGCAGTACTTC. It codes for CASSQYRDRGPYEQYF. The genes are TRBV4-1 and TRBJ2-7, with 12 bases identical to TRBD1. Germline V gives CDR1 MGHRA, CDR2 YSYEKL. The CDR3 runs to 16 residues. V dropped 2 bases and J dropped 4; count of bases not matched to a gene: 6.